Reported below is one T cell receptor beta chain. Its antigen is currently unknown. This sample is part of a study of T cell responses to AZD1222 COVID-19 vaccine. Study-wide findings and caveats: The study identified only five or six AZD1222 recipients as seropositive at baseline. The donor group comprised mostly white British people and more females; the analysis possibly underestimated clonal diversity.

TCRdb's table, derived via immunoSEQ multiplex PCR, lists solely in-frame clones and lacks some. In the table there are approximately 200,000 clones, about 94% of which are singletons. The CDR3 consists of 13 residues. V was cut by 10 bases and J by 4 bases, with 15 bases left in between. CDR1 is SGHKS, CDR2 YYEKEE, per germline (reference sequence). This clonotype was obtained from an adult who received the AZD1222 COVID-19 vaccine. This sequence joins TRBV5-5 and TRBJ2-1; no reliable D call. Sequenced material: peripheral blood, taken 28 days after the second AZD1222 dose. In DNA form, the CDR3 reads TGTGCCGCAGGCCGTGACTCATACAATGAGCAGTTCTTC. This sequence encodes CAAGRDSYNEQFF.